The subject of this entry is one T cell receptor beta chain. Its antigen is still unknown. The CDR3 sequence is 15 residues long. CDR1 and CDR2 from the germline V gene are SGHAT and FQNNGV. V shed 4 bases and J 5 bases; nucleotides not matched to a gene: 6. A multiplex PCR was run with 60 Vbeta primers and 13 Jbeta primers. TCRdb keeps only in-frame clones here, not all; method: immunoSEQ multiplex PCR. The sample includes fewer than 200,000 clones, 65% to 80% seen only once; the top ten take roughly 2%. At sampling all donors were nominally healthy, likely with unrecorded immune exposures. This specimen belongs to a study of cytomegalovirus exposure and HLA in healthy donors. Points from the study as a whole: Later analysis identified a missense DCLRE1C variant that was linked to TCR beta V- and J-gene trimming. A further, later analysis showed that HLA-associated TCR beta chains (compared with equally common others) were more clonally expanded. Many donors shared some public TCRs, even though most TCR sequences were rare.

This clonotype was obtained from a man between 35 and 55 years old in good health and CMV-seronegative. Source material: PBMCs. V and J are TRBV11-2 and TRBJ1-4, with 8 positions matching TRBD1. The CDR3 coding sequence is TGTGCCAGCAGCTCCCAGGGGGCGCTAAATGAAAAACTGTTTTTT. Amino acids: CASSSQGALNEKLFF.